The entry below describes one T cell receptor (beta chain). This clonotype was recorded at least ten times. It lacks a known antigen. Within one base of it there is no much larger clone, and no base qualities were kept. This sample was included in a study of CD8 T cells in ankylosing spondylitis (TCRdb year 2017). Background for the entire study: The study set out to find disease-linked TCR variants by profiling T cell receptor beta repertoires in ankylosing spondylitis patients and healthy donors. The full study cohort comprised 25 ankylosing spondylitis patients and 110 or so healthy donors. Peripheral blood samples were taken, and synovial fluid was additionally collected from ankylosing spondylitis patients. General findings and caveats noted by the study authors: According to the report, matched synovial fluid samples from ankylosing spondylitis patients were significantly enriched for the disease-linked clones. A CD8+ phenotype was shown by the disease-linked clones, which were found at relatively low frequencies in peripheral blood. Some motif variants were previously reported in synovial fluid and blood of reactive arthritis patients, suggesting common disease-initiation mechanisms. A TCR beta motif of seven or eight highly homologous amino acid variants appeared characteristic of blood from ankylosing spondylitis patients.

From cysteine to phenylalanine, the CDR3 is 15 amino acids long. Only CDR3 DNA remains: 45 bases, in frame from the first base. V is cut back by 6 bases and J by 10 bases, with 10 bases in the junction unmatched. This sample was sequenced with an Illumina HiSeq 2500. TCR beta libraries were prepared by quantitative 5'-RACE with molecular barcodes. On the study's bioinformatics: Disease-linked TCR variants were identified with a new computational method built on a probabilistic model of VDJ rearrangement. In-frame beta chains were kept once TCRdb had trimmed the public reads at Q25 with fastp and called clones with MiXCR. For every CDR3 protein sequence, its rows merge into one entry that carries the most common genes and DNA. In this record, the V and J calls reflect TCRdb's handling and not the investigators' own analysis. For this sample the table gives more than 100,000 distinct CDR3 sequences, of which about 10% were detected only once. Less than 5% of the sample lies in the top ten.

This chain joins TRBV12-3 or TRBV12-4 to TRBJ1-6, with 9 middle bases fitting TRBD1. This TCR was sampled from a female donor with ankylosing spondylitis or in good health (not recorded which). The material sequenced was blood, either unsorted or a sorted T cell fraction (not recorded which). Read as DNA, the sequence is TGTGCCAGCAGGCGCTCCGGGACAGGGAAGTCACCCCTCCACTTT. Its protein reads: CASRRSGTGKSPLHF.